The present entry profiles one T cell receptor (beta chain) with its context. A few counts support this clone. The antigen it recognizes is unknown. There are no base qualities to consult, and no much larger clone falls within one base. The data originate from a study of blood T cell repertoires in COVID-19 (dated by TCRdb to 2018 to 2021). About the full investigation: Collaborator samples came from the United States, Italy and Spain and covered acute and convalescent phases of COVID-19. A freely available public database, intended as a resource for researchers studying the immune response to SARS-CoV-2, is where the repertoires were released. Nearly every sample came with metadata listing a de-identified subject ID, COVID-19 status, age in years and sex. Deeply sampled blood TCRbeta repertoires from subjects exposed to, actively infected with, or recovered from COVID-19 were included in the dataset. Samples were obtained from the ongoing ImmuneRACE study (first 160 participants) and from over 1,000 subjects provided by 6 global collaborators. The prospective study material was composed of cDNA or gDNA derived from T cells, B-cell-depleted T cells, or PBMCs. HLA class I and class II types, where available, came from metadata supplied by the sample provider rather than from assay-based typing.

TCRbeta CDR3 regions were amplified from genomic DNA using the immunoSEQ Assay, a bias-controlled multiplex PCR. Per the source publication's procedure: Within the assay, amplification of reference gene primers was used to estimate how many nucleated cells each sample contained. Sequence reads were collapsed and filtered to measure the absolute abundance of every unique TCRbeta CDR3 rearrangement. For each sample, productive Simpson clonality was calculated as the square root of Simpson's diversity index over productive rearrangements. This is the immuneACCESS table as TCRdb keeps it, with only in-frame sequences that have V and J called. A part of the clones is gone; compared with another copy, unresolved V genes explain less than half, and the rest is unexplained. That table gives V, J and clone size, and the DNA gave D and trimming. The sample contains 99,000 or so clones, roughly 84% of them found a single time. Clones ranked in the top ten supply around a quarter of the sample.

Collaborating institutions collected whole blood in K2EDTA tubes following their own protocols. For TCRbeta analysis, collaborators shipped samples in one of three forms: frozen whole blood, isolated PBMCs, or DNA extracted from either of those sample types. Cut back by 4 bases and 5 bases, the V and J ends lie 9 bases apart. The germline V gene (reference sequence) provides CDR1 LGHDT and CDR2 YNNKEL. The CDR3 has 13 amino acids, counting the end cysteine and phenylalanine. This entry keeps only the CDR3 DNA: 39 bases, framed from base 1. Broader findings and caveats from the paper: The quantity of clinical and demographic metadata differed by source and by participant and was supplied without curation.

This clonotype was sampled from a man between 60 and 70 years old with acute or convalescent COVID-19. Sequences were obtained from peripheral blood. The chain couples TRBV3-1 (or the pseudogene TRBV3-2) to TRBJ1-5; the best D guess is TRBD1, with 5 bases matching. The CDR3 corresponds to CASSPMTDQPQHF. The nucleotides read TGTGCCAGCAGCCCAATGACAGATCAGCCCCAGCATTTT.